This T cell receptor (beta chain) was recorded in a study of Ad26.COV2.S vaccination and SARS-CoV-2 variants. Trimming left V 1 base short and J 3 bases short, with 13 bases between. Germline V gene data show CDR1 as SGDLS and CDR2 as YYNGEE. CDR3 length: 15 residues. Some clones are missing from TCRdb's copy, which holds only in-frame ones; the method was immunoSEQ multiplex PCR. In the table there are about 350,000 clones, 92% of which are singletons. J is TRBJ1-1 and V is TRBV9; D is possibly TRBD1 (5 bases). The receptor comes from a human donor who had recovered from COVID-19. The sample here was peripheral blood, taken after recovery from COVID-19. CDR3 sequence reads: CASSVKGYGDTEAFF. DNA for the CDR3: TGTGCCAGCAGCGTAAAGGGGTATGGGGACACTGAAGCTTTCTTT.